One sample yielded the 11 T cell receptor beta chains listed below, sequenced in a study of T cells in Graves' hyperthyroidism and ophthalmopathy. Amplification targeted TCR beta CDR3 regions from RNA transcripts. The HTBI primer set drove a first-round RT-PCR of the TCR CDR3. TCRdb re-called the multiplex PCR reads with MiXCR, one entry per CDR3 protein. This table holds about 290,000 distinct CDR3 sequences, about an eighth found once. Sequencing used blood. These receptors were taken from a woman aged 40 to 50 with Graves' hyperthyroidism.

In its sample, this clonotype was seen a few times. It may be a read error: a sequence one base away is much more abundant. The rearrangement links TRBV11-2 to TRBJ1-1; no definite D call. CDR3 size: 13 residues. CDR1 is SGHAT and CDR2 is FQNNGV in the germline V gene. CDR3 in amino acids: CAGSLDTNTEAFF. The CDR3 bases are TGTGCCGGCAGCTTAGACACGAACACTGAAGCTTTCTTT.

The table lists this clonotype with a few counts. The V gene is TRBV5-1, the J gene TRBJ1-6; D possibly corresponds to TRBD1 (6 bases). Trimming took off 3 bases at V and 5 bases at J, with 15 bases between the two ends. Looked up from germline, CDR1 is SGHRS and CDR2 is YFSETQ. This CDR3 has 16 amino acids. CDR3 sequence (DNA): TGCGCCAGCAGCTGGGGTATGACAGGCGATAATTCACCCCTCCACTTT. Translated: CASSWGMTGDNSPLHF. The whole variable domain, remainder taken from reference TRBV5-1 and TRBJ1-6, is KAGVTQTPRYLIKTRGQQVTLSCSPISGHRSVSWYQQTPGQGLQFLFEYFSETQRNKGNFPGRFSGRQFSNSRSEMNVSTLELGDSALYLCASSWGMTGDNSPLHFGNGTRLTVT.

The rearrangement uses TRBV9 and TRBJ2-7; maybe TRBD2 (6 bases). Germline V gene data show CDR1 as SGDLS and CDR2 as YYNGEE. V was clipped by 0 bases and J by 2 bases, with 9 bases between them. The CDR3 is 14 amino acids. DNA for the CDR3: TGTGCCAGCAGCGTAGATGGGGGGACCTACGAGCAGTACTTC. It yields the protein CASSVDGGTYEQYF.

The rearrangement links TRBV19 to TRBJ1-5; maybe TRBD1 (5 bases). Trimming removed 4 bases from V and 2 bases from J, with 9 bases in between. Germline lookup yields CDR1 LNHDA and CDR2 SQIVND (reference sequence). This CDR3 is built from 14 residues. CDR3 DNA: TGTGCCAGTAGTAGCGAAGGGGGCAATCAGCCCCAGCATTTT. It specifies CASSSEGGNQPQHF.

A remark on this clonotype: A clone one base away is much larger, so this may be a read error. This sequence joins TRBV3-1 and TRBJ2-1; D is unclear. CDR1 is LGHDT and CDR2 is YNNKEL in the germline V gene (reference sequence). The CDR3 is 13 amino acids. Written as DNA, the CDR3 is TGTGCCAGCGGCCAAGACAACTACAATGAGCAGTTCTTC. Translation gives CASGQDNYNEQFF.

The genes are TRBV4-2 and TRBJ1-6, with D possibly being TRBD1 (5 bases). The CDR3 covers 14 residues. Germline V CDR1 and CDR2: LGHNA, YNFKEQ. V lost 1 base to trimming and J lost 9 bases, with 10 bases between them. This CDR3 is CASSQVAGGSPLHF. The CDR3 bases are TGTGCCAGCAGCCAAGTAGCGGGGGGTTCACCCCTCCACTTT.

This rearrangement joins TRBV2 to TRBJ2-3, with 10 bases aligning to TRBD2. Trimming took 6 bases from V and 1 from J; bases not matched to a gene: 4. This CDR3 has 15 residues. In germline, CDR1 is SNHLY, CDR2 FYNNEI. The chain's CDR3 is CASRVTSGGTDTQYF. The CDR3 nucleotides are TGTGCCAGCAGAGTAACTAGCGGGGGCACAGATACGCAGTATTTT.

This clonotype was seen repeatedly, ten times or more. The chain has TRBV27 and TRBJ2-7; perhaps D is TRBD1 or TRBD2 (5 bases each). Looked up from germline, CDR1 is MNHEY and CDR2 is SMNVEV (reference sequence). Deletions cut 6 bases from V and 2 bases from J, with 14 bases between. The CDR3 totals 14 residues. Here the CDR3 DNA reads TGTGCCAGCAGCTGGGGACCTAGGGCCTACGAGCAGTACTTC. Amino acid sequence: CASSWGPRAYEQYF.

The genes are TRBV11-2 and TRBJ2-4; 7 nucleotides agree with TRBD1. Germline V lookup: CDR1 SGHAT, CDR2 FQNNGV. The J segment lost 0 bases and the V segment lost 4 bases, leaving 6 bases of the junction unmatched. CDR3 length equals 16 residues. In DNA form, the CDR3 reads TGTGCCAGCAGCTCCACCCGACAGGGAGCCAAAAACATTCAGTACTTC. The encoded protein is CASSSTRQGAKNIQYF.

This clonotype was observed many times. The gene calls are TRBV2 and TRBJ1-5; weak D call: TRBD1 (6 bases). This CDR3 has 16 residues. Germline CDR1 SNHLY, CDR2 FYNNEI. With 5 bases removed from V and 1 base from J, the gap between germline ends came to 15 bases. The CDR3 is CASSPDAGQSNQPQHF. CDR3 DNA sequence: TGTGCCAGCAGTCCAGATGCAGGACAGAGCAATCAGCCCCAGCATTTT.

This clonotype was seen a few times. The DNA of the CDR3 is TGTGCCAGCAGCCGAGGACTAGCGGGAGGTGCCTACGAGCAGTACTTC. Protein product: CASSRGLAGGAYEQYF. The genes are TRBV14 and TRBJ2-7, with 14 positions matching TRBD2. The CDR3 is made up of 16 amino acids. From germline, CDR1 is SGHDN and CDR2 FVKESK. V was pared by 4 bases and J by 2 bases, with 4 bases of the junction left unmatched.